This is a list of T cell receptor beta chains from one sample in a study of cytomegalovirus exposure and HLA in healthy donors. Profiled with immunoSEQ multiplex PCR; TCRdb holds only in-frame clones, not every one. The sample lists some 150,000 clones, 60% to 80% occurring once. Sequencing was carried out using PBMCs. The receptors derive from a woman aged 25 to 39 in good health and CMV-seronegative. CDR3s include the opening cysteine and the closing phenylalanine or tryptophan. The D gene is left open where the match is weak. Expanded clones are given a class, and other clones once, few, many or no size at all.

TRBD1	NA	TRBV29-1	TRBJ1-2	CSVVIQGAGYTF	TGCAGCGTAGTGATTCAGGGGGCTGGCTACACCTTC
TRBD1	NA	TRBV25-1	TRBJ1-1	CASSESLGTANTEAFF	TGTGCCAGCAGTGAATCTCTGGGGACAGCAAACACTGAAGCTTTCTTT
TRBD1	NA	TRBV7-9	TRBJ2-7	CASSLHSGTGGHEQYF	TGTGCCAGCAGCTTACATTCCGGGACAGGGGGGCACGAGCAGTACTTC
TRBD1	NA	TRBV5-6	TRBJ2-3	CASSVRQGTGTDTQYF	TGTGCCAGCAGCGTACGACAGGGAACGGGCACAGATACGCAGTATTTT
NA	NA	TRBV10-3	TRBJ1-1	CAISEAPAGSTEAFF	TGTGCCATCAGTGAGGCTCCTGCGGGATCCACTGAAGCTTTCTTT
TRBD1	NA	TRBV7-9	TRBJ1-3	CASRTGTGGANGGNTIYF	TGTGCCAGCAGAACCGGGACAGGGGGCGCAAATGGTGGAAACACCATATATTTT
TRBD1	NA	TRBV6-5	TRBJ2-7	CASSYRQGASYEQYF	TGTGCCAGCAGTTACCGTCAGGGGGCCTCCTACGAGCAGTACTTC
NA	once	TRBV6-5	TRBJ2-2	CASSYSPSANTGELFF	TGTGCCAGCAGTTACTCCCCGAGCGCGAACACCGGGGAGCTGTTTTTT
NA	NA	TRBV7-2	TRBJ1-5	CASSQPGLTDGYSNQPQHF	TGTGCCAGCAGCCAACCGGGACTCACCGATGGCTATAGCAATCAGCCCCAGCATTTT
TRBD1	once	TRBV4-1	TRBJ1-2	CASSQGTGDPHGYTF	TGCGCCAGCAGCCAAGGGACAGGGGACCCCCATGGCTACACCTTC
TRBD1	NA	TRBV29-1	TRBJ1-4	CSVPGQGFNEKLFF	TGCAGCGTGCCCGGACAGGGGTTTAATGAAAAACTGTTTTTT
TRBD2	NA	TRBV2	TRBJ2-5	CASKTGTISQETQYF	TGTGCCAGCAAAACCGGGACTATCTCACAAGAGACCCAGTACTTC
NA	NA	TRBV7-3	TRBJ2-3	CASSPRGLRPDTQYF	TGTGCCAGCAGCCCGCGGGGTTTAAGGCCAGATACGCAGTATTTT
NA	NA	TRBV11-2	TRBJ1-1	CASSLIQALNTEAFF	TGTGCCAGCAGCTTGATACAGGCCTTGAACACTGAAGCTTTCTTT
NA	NA	TRBV5-1	TRBJ1-2	CASSFDNPYGYTF	TGCGCCAGCAGCTTTGACAACCCCTATGGCTACACCTTC